Presented here are 18 T cell receptor beta chains from one specimen sequenced in a study of blood T cells in healthy people across ages. Next came a second PCR, run for about 7 to 12 cycles, which used a sample-barcoded 5' primer along with a J-beta primer mix. One entry per CDR3 protein, called by TCRdb with MiXCR from the 5' RACE reads. Among roughly 1.4 million distinct CDR3 sequences, roughly 60% were seen once, and the ten largest hold about 6.3%. Sequencing was carried out using blood. The source of these receptors is a man younger than 35 in good health.

The CDR3 nucleotides are TGTGCCAGCAGTTACACTCAGGGGGACACTGAAGCTTTCTTT. Translating gives CASSYTQGDTEAFF. The gene calls are TRBV6-5 and TRBJ1-1; 7 bases are a match to TRBD1. Per the germline V gene, CDR1 is MNHEY and CDR2 is SVGAGI. The trim removed 2 bases at V and 3 bases at J, leaving 3 bases unmatched. The CDR3 is made up of 14 amino acids.

The CDR3, as DNA: TGTGCCAGCAGCAAAGCCATGGGAGGCAATGAGCAGTTCTTC. This encodes CASSKAMGGNEQFF. The chain uses TRBV21-1 and TRBJ2-1; whether TRBD2, the table's D call, matches the DNA was not checked. TRBV21-1 is flagged as a pseudogene. The CDR3 runs 14 residues.

The chain joins TRBV29-1 to TRBJ1-2; 7 bases match TRBD1. The CDR3 sequence is 15 residues long. Germline values: CDR1 SQVTM, CDR2 ANQGSEA. V shed 2 bases and J 0 bases; nucleotides not matched to a gene: 6. The CDR3 here is CSVEWQGGSNYGYTF. The CDR3 bases are TGCAGCGTTGAATGGCAGGGGGGATCTAACTATGGCTACACCTTC.

This clonotype was observed a few times. The V call is TRBV10-3, the J call TRBJ1-1, with D possibly matching TRBD1 (5 bases). Germline CDR1 ENHRY, CDR2 SYGVKD. There are 16 residues in the CDR3. With 8 bases removed from V and 0 bases from J, the gap between germline ends came to 19 bases. CDR3 bases: TGTGCCATCTCTCTTGTAGACAGCCGGCTGAACACTGAAGCTTTCTTT. The encoded protein is CAISLVDSRLNTEAFF.

The rearrangement joins TRBV4-1 to TRBJ1-1, with D unresolved. Germline V lookup: CDR1 MGHRA, CDR2 YSYEKL. With 5 bases removed from V and 1 base from J, the gap between germline ends came to 11 bases. The CDR3 consists of 14 residues. The CDR3: CASSRSHQNTEAFF. CDR3 DNA: TGCGCCAGCAGCAGGTCTCATCAGAACACTGAAGCTTTCTTT.

This clonotype appeared a few times. The chain is built from TRBV5-6 and TRBJ2-3; tentatively, D is TRBD1 (6 bases). V lost 7 bases, J lost 1 base, and 13 bases lay in between. The CDR3 extends over 14 amino acids. CDR1 is SGHDT and CDR2 is YYEEEE in the germline V gene. CDR3 nucleotide sequence: TGTGCCAGCGAAACAACAGGGCGCACAGATACGCAGTATTTT. Amino acids: CASETTGRTDTQYF. The complete variable domain, with remaining parts taken from reference TRBV5-6 and TRBJ2-3, reads DAGVTQSPTHLIKTRGQQVTLRCSPKSGHDTVSWYQQALGQGPQFIFQYYEEEERQRGNFPDRFSGHQFPNYSSELNVNALLLGDSALYLCASETTGRTDTQYFGPGTRLTVL.

This clonotype was seen more than once but under ten times. The chain combines TRBV3-1 with TRBJ2-7, with 7 bases aligning to TRBD2. The V segment lost 7 bases and the J segment 4 bases; nucleotides outside the gene matches: 7. Germline V gene data show CDR1 as LGHDT and CDR2 as YNNKEL (reference sequence). CDR3 length: 13 residues. CDR3 nucleotides: TGTGCCAGCAAATCTAGCGGTGGGTACGAGCAGTACTTC. It specifies CASKSSGGYEQYF.

V gene TRBV5-1 combines with J gene TRBJ1-4, with D tentatively TRBD1 (5 bases). Looked up from germline, CDR1 is SGHRS and CDR2 is YFSETQ. The germline V and J ends were trimmed by 4 bases and 4 bases, with 14 bases remaining between them. CDR3 length: 15 residues. CDR3 sequence (DNA): TGCGCCAGCAGCCGTACGGGACCGAGTAATGAAAAACTGTTTTTT. Its protein product is CASSRTGPSNEKLFF.

With regard to this clonotype: A read error may account for a junction end that differs from germline. J is TRBJ2-3 and V is TRBV3-1, with 9 bases matching TRBD2. Per the germline V gene, CDR1 is LGHDT and CDR2 is YNNKEL (reference sequence). The CDR3 is 16 amino acids. This chain's CDR3 is CASSQEGTSSSDTQYF. The DNA of the CDR3 is TGTGCCAGTAGCCAAGAGGGGACTAGCAGCTCAGATACGCAGTATTTT.

About this clonotype: A junction boundary mismatches the germline segment, possibly from a read error. The chain uses TRBV7-8 and TRBJ2-7, with D tentatively TRBD1 or TRBD2 (5 bases each). Matching the DNA end better, TRBJ2-5 makes the J call doubtful. The length of the CDR3 is 16 residues. Per the germline V gene, CDR1 is SGHVS and CDR2 is FQNEAQ. The CDR3 sequence: CASSLVGAQWGETQYF. The CDR3 DNA reads TGCGCCAGCAGCTTAGTCGGGGCCCAATGGGGGGAGACCCAGTACTTC.

This clonotype was detected only a few times. The chain recombines TRBV11-2 with TRBJ2-3; the match to TRBD1 covers 8 bases. The germline V gene has CDR1 SGHAT and CDR2 FQNNGV. The CDR3 covers 16 residues. The junction had 10 bases not matched to a gene; V was cut back by 5 bases and J by 3 bases. In DNA, the CDR3 is TGTGCCAGCAGCCATGGACAGGGTGGGAGAACAGATACGCAGTATTTT. This translates into CASSHGQGGRTDTQYF. Variable domain in full (rest from reference TRBV11-2 and TRBJ2-3): EAGVAQSPRYKIIEKRQSVAFWCNPISGHATLYWYQQILGQGPKLLIQFQNNGVVDDSQLPKDRFSAERLKGVDSTLKIQPAKLEDSAVYLCASSHGQGGRTDTQYFGPGTRLTVL.

The V gene is TRBV7-2, the J gene TRBJ2-2; tentative D call: TRBD1 (6 bases). Trimming left V 7 bases short and J 1 base short, with 16 bases between. The CDR3 is 16 residues long. CDR1 and CDR2 from the germline V gene are SGHTA and FQGNSA. The CDR3 nucleotides read TGTGCCAGCACCCGAACCGGGACATTGAACACCGGGGAGCTGTTTTTT. As protein: CASTRTGTLNTGELFF.

This clonotype was counted a few times. The V call is TRBV12-3 or TRBV12-4, the J call TRBJ1-5; a possible D gene is TRBD1 (5 bases). V lost 6 bases to trimming and J lost 7 bases, with 13 bases between them. This CDR3 is 13 amino acids long. As DNA, the CDR3 is TGTGCCAGCAGCCTGCGCCGGGGGCAGCCCCAGCATTTT. As protein: CASSLRRGQPQHF.

V is TRBV29-1 and J is TRBJ1-2, with a tentative D call TRBD1 (6 bases). The germline V gene has CDR1 SQVTM and CDR2 ANQGSEA. Trimming pared 6 bases from V and 6 bases from J, leaving 17 bases between. CDR3 length: 13 residues. CDR3: CSVPPRGVDGYTF. CDR3 sequence (DNA): TGCAGCGTACCACCTAGGGGGGTTGATGGCTACACCTTC.

This rearrangement joins TRBV4-3 to TRBJ2-7; a possible D gene is TRBD1 (6 bases). In germline, CDR1 is LGHNA, CDR2 YSLEER. The CDR3 sequence is 15 residues long. Trimming took off 0 bases at V and 3 bases at J, with 12 bases between the two ends. DNA of the CDR3: TGCGCCAGCAGCCAAGATAAACCAGGGGACTACGAGCAGTACTTC. It yields the protein CASSQDKPGDYEQYF.

This clonotype was seen just once. The chain has TRBV15 and TRBJ2-1; 10 positions agree with TRBD1. Germline V gene data show CDR1 as LNHNV and CDR2 as YYDKDF (reference sequence). The CDR3 totals 15 residues. Trimming at V came to 3 bases and at J to 7 bases, leaving 6 bases not matched to a gene. Here the CDR3 reads CATSRTGGANNEQFF. DNA for the CDR3: TGTGCCACCAGCAGGACAGGGGGCGCTAATAATGAGCAGTTCTTC. Filled out from reference TRBV15 and TRBJ2-1, the complete variable domain reads DAMVIQNPRYQVTQFGKPVTLSCSQTLNHNVMYWYQQKSSQAPKLLFHYYDKDFNNEADTPDNFQSRRPNTSFCFLDIRSPGLGDTAMYLCATSRTGGANNEQFFGPGTRLTVL.

This chain uses TRBV12-3 or TRBV12-4 with TRBJ2-5; D is undetermined. The V and J ends lost 6 bases and 2 bases respectively, with 22 bases between them. This CDR3 has 17 residues. CDR3 region: CASSPLRLAPPQETQYF. The CDR3 coding sequence is TGTGCCAGCAGCCCCCTCCGTCTGGCGCCCCCTCAAGAGACCCAGTACTTC.

V gene TRBV2 combines with J gene TRBJ2-1, with D uncertain. V was cut by 0 bases and J by 6 bases, with 9 bases left in between. CDR1 is SNHLY, CDR2 FYNNEI, per germline. The length of the CDR3 is 14 residues. This chain's CDR3 is CASSEAYDTNEQFF. The CDR3, as DNA: TGTGCCAGCAGTGAAGCCTATGACACCAATGAGCAGTTCTTC.